This T cell receptor (beta chain) was obtained from a study of blood T cell repertoires in COVID-19. The ends lost 2 bases at V and 2 bases at J; junction bases unmatched: 5. This CDR3 comprises 15 residues. Per the germline V gene, CDR1 is SGDLS and CDR2 is YYNGEE. Assay: immunoSEQ multiplex PCR; the TCRdb copy retains only in-frame clones and omits some. Of around 80,000 clones listed, 70% to 90% are singletons. This clone has just a few counts. The chain is built from TRBV9 and TRBJ2-3; TRBD2 matches at 7 bases. The sequencing sample was made of peripheral blood. The source is a woman at least 80 years old with acute or convalescent COVID-19. The CDR3 DNA reads as TGTGCCAGCAGCGTGAGGGGAGGGTTCACAGATACGCAGTATTTT. This sequence encodes CASSVRGGFTDTQYF.